This passage covers 2 T cell receptor beta chains from one sample sequenced in a study of cytomegalovirus exposure and HLA in healthy donors. This PCR relied on a set of 60 Vbeta primers and 13 Jbeta primers. Profiling relied on immunoSEQ multiplex PCR, and the TCRdb table lists in-frame clones only, not all of them. The data hold roughly 150,000 clones, with roughly four fifths observed a single time. Material for sequencing was PBMCs. The receptors were sampled from a man aged 18 to 30 in good health and CMV-seronegative.

This rearrangement joins TRBV6-6 to TRBJ2-1, with 11 nucleotides matching TRBD2. V shed 6 bases and J 5 bases; nucleotides not matched to a gene: 6. The length of the CDR3 is 15 residues. CDR1 and CDR2 (germline): MNHNY, SVGAGI (reference sequence). The CDR3 spells CASSPFSGGDNEQFF. For the CDR3, the DNA is TGTGCCAGCAGCCCTTTTAGCGGGGGGGACAATGAGCAGTTCTTC.

The chain combines TRBV6-5 with TRBJ2-1; D ambiguous. Germline V CDR1 and CDR2: MNHEY, SVGAGI. Trimming removed 0 bases from V and 6 bases from J, with 3 bases in between. The CDR3 has 12 amino acids. Written as DNA, the CDR3 is TGTGCCAGCAGTTACTCCCTCAATGAGCAGTTCTTC. It is translated as CASSYSLNEQFF.